The 9 T cell receptor beta chains reported below all come from one sample, sequenced in a study of shared clonotypes between healthy human individuals. As defined, naive CD8 cells were CD45RO-negative and positively selected for CCR7, with terminally differentiated effector memory CD45RA+ cells excluded. Sequencing used immunoSEQ multiplex PCR; TCRdb keeps in-frame clones, though not all of them. The sample lists millions of clones; over 85% were seen once. Material for sequencing was naive CD8+ T cells sorted from blood. Receptors were obtained from a man between 18 and 29 years old in good health.

The J gene is TRBJ1-1, the V gene TRBV19, with TRBD1 matching over 9 bases. The CDR3 covers 14 residues. CDR1 and CDR2 from the germline V gene are LNHDA and SQIVND (reference sequence). V trimming: 6 bases; J trimming: 4 bases; junction bases outside the gene matches: 6. The CDR3 region is CASSPQGALTEAFF. In DNA form, the CDR3 reads TGTGCCAGTAGCCCACAGGGGGCTCTCACTGAAGCTTTCTTT.

The genes are TRBV4-1 and TRBJ1-1; D call uncertain. The CDR3 is 13 amino acids. CDR1 and CDR2 from the germline V gene are MGHRA and YSYEKL. V dropped 4 bases and J dropped 3 bases, with 9 bases sitting between them. The CDR3, as DNA: TGCGCCAGCAGCCGACTGCCTGACACTGAAGCTTTCTTT. Residues: CASSRLPDTEAFF.

This clone appeared a single time. The chain links TRBV30 to TRBJ2-1, with TRBD2 matching 10 bases. The CDR3 loop spans 15 amino acids. Trimming took 1 base from V and 3 from J; bases not matched to a gene: 3. The germline gives CDR1 GTSNPN, CDR2 SVGIG (reference sequence). The CDR3 protein is CAWSGAGGDYNEQFF. For the CDR3, the DNA is TGTGCCTGGAGTGGAGCGGGGGGGGACTACAATGAGCAGTTCTTC.

V and J are TRBV6-5 and TRBJ2-7, with a weak D call TRBD1 (5 bases). The CDR3 runs 14 residues. V lost 0 bases and J 2 bases, leaving 8 bases between the germline ends. Germline CDR1 and CDR2: MNHEY and SVGAGI. CDR3 sequence: CASSYSTAAYEQYF. DNA of the CDR3: TGTGCCAGCAGTTACTCGACAGCTGCCTACGAGCAGTACTTC.

This rearrangement joins TRBV4-1 to TRBJ1-1; 9 bases are shared with TRBD1. The trim removed 3 bases at V and 5 bases at J, leaving 7 bases unmatched. Germline V lookup: CDR1 MGHRA, CDR2 YSYEKL. This CDR3 comprises 15 residues. The CDR3 here is CASSQGQGGYTEAFF. CDR3 nucleotides: TGCGCCAGCAGCCAGGGACAGGGCGGTTATACTGAAGCTTTCTTT.

The chain links TRBV4-3 to TRBJ1-1; the D is unclear. With 0 bases removed from V and 3 bases from J, the gap between germline ends came to 8 bases. The germline CDR1 and CDR2 sequences are LGHNA and YSLEER. The CDR3 contains 14 residues. CDR3 loop: CASSQDGSDTEAFF. CDR3 nucleotides: TGCGCCAGCAGCCAAGACGGCAGCGACACTGAAGCTTTCTTT.

V usage is TRBV6-6 and J usage is TRBJ1-1; 7 positions agree with TRBD1. The V and J ends lost 4 bases and 0 bases, in that order; junction bases with no gene match: 2. This CDR3 spans 14 amino acids. Germline V gene sequence: CDR1 MNHNY, CDR2 SVGAGI (reference sequence). The CDR3 DNA reads TGTGCCAGCAGTTCCGGGACAGTGAACACTGAAGCTTTCTTT. Residues: CASSSGTVNTEAFF.

V is TRBV5-1 and J is TRBJ2-3; 7 bases line up with TRBD1. CDR3 length equals 17 residues. Losses at the gene ends were 3 bases for V and 0 bases for J; bases not matched to a gene: 10. Germline values: CDR1 SGHRS, CDR2 YFSETQ. For the CDR3, the DNA is TGCGCCAGCAGCTCCGGGACGACAGGGTCAAGCACAGATACGCAGTATTTT. Its protein is CASSSGTTGSSTDTQYF.

This sequence joins TRBV4-3 and TRBJ2-1; 11 positions agree with TRBD2. Germline V gene lookup returns CDR1 LGHNA and CDR2 YSLEER. This CDR3 has 21 residues. The junction had 15 bases not matched to a gene; V was cut back by 2 bases and J by 0 bases. The CDR3 region is CASSQRTSGPEFPFSYNEQFF. The DNA of the CDR3 is TGCGCCAGCAGCCAAAGGACTAGCGGGCCCGAATTCCCTTTCTCCTACAATGAGCAGTTCTTC.